Listed below are T cell receptor beta chains from one sample, sequenced in a study of cytotoxic CD8 clonotypes in ibrutinib-treated CLL. Only in-frame clones appear in the TCRdb table, and some are missing; sequencing was by immunoSEQ multiplex PCR. Here the sample spans about 250,000 clones, roughly 70% being singletons. This sample comprised PBMCs, obtained after 24 months of ibrutinib treatment. The receptors stem from a human donor with chronic lymphocytic leukemia. Each CDR3 is given with its conserved first and last residue. A D gene is named only where the DNA matches it firmly. Expanded clones are given a class, and other clones once, few, many or no size at all.

D: NA; J: TRBJ1-3; size: NA; V: TRBV18; CDR3: CASSLQGTSENTIYF; DNA: TGTGCCAGCTCACTACAGGGTACAAGTGAAAACACCATATATTTT
D: TRBD1; J: TRBJ2-5; size: NA; V: TRBV7-7; CDR3: CASSPGQPKETQYF; DNA: TGTGCTAGCAGCCCGGGACAGCCAAAAGAGACCCAGTACTTC
D: TRBD2; J: TRBJ2-1; size: few; V: TRBV7-9; CDR3: CASSLDRTSGRSYNEQFF; DNA: TGTGCCAGCAGCTTAGATCGGACTAGCGGGAGGTCCTACAATGAGCAGTTCTTC
D: NA; J: TRBJ2-6; size: once; V: TRBV6-4; CDR3: CASSYTSSGANVLTF; DNA: TGTGCCAGCAGTTACACCAGCTCTGGGGCCAACGTCCTGACTTTC
D: NA; J: TRBJ2-3; size: NA; V: TRBV7-7; CDR3: CASSFGLDADTQYF; DNA: TGTGCTAGCAGCTTCGGACTCGACGCAGATACGCAGTATTTT
D: NA; J: TRBJ2-1; size: once; V: TRBV2; CDR3: CASLGVEQFF; DNA: TGTGCCAGCTTAGGGGTTGAGCAGTTCTTC
D: TRBD1; J: TRBJ2-7; size: NA; V: TRBV18; CDR3: CASSPGQGFRQYF; DNA: TGTGCCAGCTCACCGGGACAGGGGTTTCGCCAGTACTTC
D: NA; J: TRBJ2-1; size: NA; V: TRBV7-2; CDR3: CASSLEGISDNEQFF; DNA: TGTGCCAGCAGCTTAGAGGGGATAAGTGACAATGAGCAGTTCTTC
D: NA; J: TRBJ1-2; size: NA; V: TRBV7-9; CDR3: CASSLGDRRGYTF; DNA: TGTGCCAGCAGCCTCGGGGACCGACGTGGCTACACCTTC
D: TRBD2; J: TRBJ2-1; size: NA; V: TRBV5-1; CDR3: CASGPAGAHYNEQFF; DNA: TGCGCCAGCGGACCTGCGGGAGCCCACTACAATGAGCAGTTCTTC
D: TRBD2; J: TRBJ2-1; size: NA; V: TRBV5-1; CDR3: CASSFRGAYNEQFF; DNA: TGCGCCAGCAGCTTCCGGGGGGCCTACAATGAGCAGTTCTTC
D: NA; J: TRBJ2-7; size: NA; V: TRBV27; CDR3: CASRSLAWGEQYF; DNA: TGTGCCAGCAGGTCGCTCGCATGGGGGGAGCAGTACTTC
D: TRBD2; J: TRBJ2-5; size: NA; V: TRBV7-3; CDR3: CASSLGGRAEETQYF; DNA: TGTGCCAGCAGCTTAGGCGGGAGGGCCGAAGAGACCCAGTACTTC
D: TRBD2; J: TRBJ2-1; size: NA; V: TRBV29-1; CDR3: CSPSGGGFGNEQFF; DNA: TGCAGCCCCTCGGGAGGGGGATTCGGCAATGAGCAGTTCTTC
D: TRBD1; J: TRBJ2-7; size: few; V: TRBV5-5; CDR3: CASSDTGTGGLEQYF; DNA: TGTGCCAGCAGCGATACCGGGACAGGGGGCCTCGAGCAGTACTTC
D: TRBD2; J: TRBJ2-7; size: NA; V: TRBV5-1; CDR3: CASSLVGLAAHYEQYF; DNA: TGCGCCAGCAGCTTGGTGGGACTAGCGGCCCACTACGAGCAGTACTTC
D: TRBD2; J: TRBJ2-4; size: NA; V: TRBV5-4; CDR3: CASSLELAGGQNIQYF; DNA: TGTGCCAGCAGCTTAGAACTAGCGGGAGGCCAAAACATTCAGTACTTC
D: NA; J: TRBJ1-2; size: few; V: TRBV21-1; CDR3: CASSMINGGYTF; DNA: TGTGCCAGCAGCATGATAAACGGCGGCTACACCTTC
D: TRBD2; J: TRBJ2-3; size: few; V: TRBV28; CDR3: CASSFSGGADTQYF; DNA: TGTGCCAGCAGTTTTTCGGGGGGGGCAGATACGCAGTATTTT
D: TRBD1; J: TRBJ2-1; size: NA; V: TRBV15; CDR3: CATSRDGRGRVAQFF; DNA: TGTGCCACCAGCAGAGATGGAAGGGGGCGCGTTGCGCAGTTCTTC
D: NA; J: TRBJ2-7; size: once; V: TRBV2; CDR3: CASSGLASSSYEQYF; DNA: TGTGCCAGCAGTGGTCTAGCCTCAAGCTCCTACGAGCAGTACTTC
D: TRBD1; J: TRBJ1-2; size: few; V: TRBV2; CDR3: CASSKTGAGYGYTF; DNA: TGTGCCAGCAGCAAGACAGGGGCCGGCTATGGCTACACCTTC
D: TRBD1; J: TRBJ1-4; size: NA; V: TRBV9; CDR3: CASSVATGTGNEKLFF; DNA: TGTGCCAGCAGCGTAGCTACCGGGACAGGGAATGAAAAACTGTTTTTT
D: NA; J: TRBJ1-6; size: NA; V: TRBV2; CDR3: CASSEGDHQSPLHF; DNA: TGTGCCAGCAGTGAAGGGGATCACCAGTCACCCCTCCACTTT
D: TRBD1; J: TRBJ2-5; size: once; V: TRBV19; CDR3: CASTTGVWEETQYF; DNA: TGTGCCAGTACCACAGGGGTGTGGGAAGAGACCCAGTACTTC
D: NA; J: TRBJ2-7; size: few; V: TRBV4-3; CDR3: CASSQDEEEQYF; DNA: TGCGCCAGCAGCCAAGATGAGGAGGAGCAGTACTTC
D: TRBD1; J: TRBJ2-1; size: few; V: TRBV27; CDR3: CASIAGTGYNEQFF; DNA: TGTGCCAGCATCGCCGGGACAGGCTACAATGAGCAGTTCTTC
D: NA; J: TRBJ1-5; size: NA; V: TRBV11-2; CDR3: CASSLVPEQPQHF; DNA: TGTGCCAGCAGCTTAGTGCCCGAACAGCCCCAGCATTTT
D: TRBD1; J: TRBJ2-1; size: NA; V: TRBV9; CDR3: CASSVSRDGTAYNEQFF; DNA: TGTGCCAGCAGCGTCTCGAGAGACGGGACAGCTTACAATGAGCAGTTCTTC
D: NA; J: TRBJ1-4; size: NA; V: TRBV6-5; CDR3: CASSSPGSNEKLFF; DNA: TGTGCCAGCAGTTCCCCAGGGAGTAATGAAAAACTGTTTTTT
D: TRBD2; J: TRBJ2-7; size: once; V: TRBV25-1; CDR3: CASSESGLAWEQYF; DNA: TGTGCCAGCAGTGAATCCGGACTAGCGTGGGAGCAGTACTTC
D: NA; J: TRBJ2-6; size: NA; V: TRBV9; CDR3: CASSEHGTGSGANVLTF; DNA: TGTGCCAGCAGCGAACACGGGACGGGCTCTGGGGCCAACGTCCTGACTTTC
D: TRBD1; J: TRBJ2-1; size: NA; V: TRBV19; CDR3: CASSHRQGAASGNEQFF; DNA: TGTGCCAGTAGCCACAGACAGGGCGCTGCTTCGGGGAATGAGCAGTTCTTC
D: NA; J: TRBJ2-3; size: NA; V: TRBV4-1; CDR3: CASSQEDRRRADTQYF; DNA: TGCGCCAGCAGCCAAGAAGACAGGAGGAGGGCAGATACGCAGTATTTT
D: NA; J: TRBJ2-1; size: NA; V: TRBV28; CDR3: CASCRDSALHEQFF; DNA: TGTGCCAGCTGTCGGGACTCGGCCCTGCATGAGCAGTTCTTC
D: NA; J: TRBJ1-1; size: few; V: TRBV4-1; CDR3: CASSLGGNTEAFF; DNA: TGCGCCAGCAGCCTAGGGGGGAACACTGAAGCTTTCTTT
D: TRBD1; J: TRBJ1-2; size: once; V: TRBV4-1; CDR3: CASSLDRGANYGYTF; DNA: TGCGCCAGCAGCCTGGACAGGGGAGCTAACTATGGCTACACCTTC
D: NA; J: TRBJ2-1; size: NA; V: TRBV5-6; CDR3: CASSLGTKYNEQFF; DNA: TGTGCCAGCAGCTTGGGTACCAAGTACAATGAGCAGTTCTTC
D: NA; J: TRBJ2-1; size: NA; V: TRBV6-4; CDR3: CASSLIFGTSSDNEQFF; DNA: TGTGCCAGCAGCCTAATTTTTGGGACCTCTAGCGACAATGAGCAGTTCTTC
D: NA; J: TRBJ2-1; size: once; V: TRBV29-1; CDR3: CSVVQNEQFF; DNA: TGCAGCGTTGTGCAGAATGAGCAGTTCTTC